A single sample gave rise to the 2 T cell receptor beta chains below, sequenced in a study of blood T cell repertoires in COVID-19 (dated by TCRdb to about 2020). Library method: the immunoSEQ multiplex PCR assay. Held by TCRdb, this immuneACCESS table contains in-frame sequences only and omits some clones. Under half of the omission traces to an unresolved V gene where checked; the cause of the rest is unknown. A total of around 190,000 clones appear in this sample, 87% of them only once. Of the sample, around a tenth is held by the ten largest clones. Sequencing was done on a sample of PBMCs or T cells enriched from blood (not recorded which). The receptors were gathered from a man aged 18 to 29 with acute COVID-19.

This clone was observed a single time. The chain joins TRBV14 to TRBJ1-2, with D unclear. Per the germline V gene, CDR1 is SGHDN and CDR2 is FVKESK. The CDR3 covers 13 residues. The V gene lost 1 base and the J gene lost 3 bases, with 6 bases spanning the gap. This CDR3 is CASSQVADYGYTF. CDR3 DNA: TGTGCCAGCAGCCAAGTAGCCGACTATGGCTACACCTTC.

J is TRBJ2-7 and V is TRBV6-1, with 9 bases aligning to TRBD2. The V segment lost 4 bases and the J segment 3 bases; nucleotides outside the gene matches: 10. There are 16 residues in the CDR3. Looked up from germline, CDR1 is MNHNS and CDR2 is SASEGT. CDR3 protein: CASSGEMAGGGYEQYF. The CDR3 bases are TGTGCCAGCAGTGGGGAGATGGCGGGAGGGGGCTACGAGCAGTACTTC.